One and the same sample provided the 19 T cell receptor beta chains below, sequenced in a study of OX40 agonist ivuxolimab in advanced cancers. This table comes from immunoSEQ multiplex PCR, and its TCRdb copy is limited to in-frame clones, with some not included. The sample lists 95,000 to 100,000 clones, around 92% seen once, with 0.2% to 0.3% in the top ten. Here the sequenced sample was CD4+ or CD8+ T cells sorted from blood, taken in a trial of the OX40 agonist ivuxolimab. These receptors were collected from an adult with an advanced solid tumor such as melanoma, head and neck, liver or kidney cancer.

The chain has TRBV6-5 and TRBJ2-1; possibly TRBD2 for D (6 bases). Germline V CDR1 and CDR2: MNHEY, SVGAGI. There are 16 residues in the CDR3. The ends were cut back, 2 bases at V and 5 bases at J, with 16 bases in the middle. The CDR3 DNA follows: TGTGCCAGCAGTTACACCTCTCGCGGGAACGACAATGAGCAGTTCTTC. Amino acid sequence: CASSYTSRGNDNEQFF.

This sequence joins TRBV18 and TRBJ1-2; 7 bases are a match to TRBD1. Germline V gives CDR1 KGHSH, CDR2 LQKENI. This CDR3 comprises 15 residues. With V trimmed by 6 bases and J by 2 bases, 9 bases remained unmatched. The CDR3 DNA follows: TGTGCCAGCTCGGCCGGGACAGACTTGAACTATGGCTACACCTTC. It is translated as CASSAGTDLNYGYTF.

This chain uses TRBV7-3 with TRBJ2-1; D is undetermined. This CDR3 has 14 residues. V lost 0 bases and J 7 bases, leaving 10 bases between the germline ends. Germline CDR1 and CDR2: SGHTA and FQGTGA. CDR3 DNA: TGTGCCAGCAGCTTAACGCGGTCCGCTAATGAGCAGTTCTTC. Its translation is CASSLTRSANEQFF. Full variable domain (remainder filled in from reference TRBV7-3 and TRBJ2-1): GAGVSQTPSNKVTEKGKYVELRCDPISGHTALYWYRQSLGQGPEFLIYFQGTGAADDSGLPNDRFFAVRPEGSVSTLKIQRTERGDSAVYLCASSLTRSANEQFFGPGTRLTVL.

The CDR3 coding sequence is TGTGCCAGCAGCATGTCCCGGGACTATACTGAGCAGTTCTTC. As protein: CASSMSRDYTEQFF. V gene TRBV5-4 combines with J gene TRBJ2-1; 7 bases fit TRBD2. V shed 4 bases, J shed 9 bases, and the junction held 10 bases outside the gene matches. The CDR3 consists of 14 residues. Germline CDR1 reads SGHNT; CDR2 reads YYREEE (reference sequence).

The rearrangement uses TRBV2 and TRBJ2-7, with 9 bases identical to TRBD2. Looked up from germline, CDR1 is SNHLY and CDR2 is FYNNEI. The CDR3 length is 17 residues. V lost 6 bases to trimming and J lost 4 bases; unmatched junction nucleotides: 16. The CDR3 coding sequence is TGTGCCAGCAGGGCGGGGGGGAGTATTGTCCGCTTTTACGAGCAGTACTTC. Protein: CASRAGGSIVRFYEQYF.

This sequence joins TRBV5-1 and TRBJ2-3; D is perhaps TRBD1 (5 bases). CDR1 and CDR2 from the germline V gene are SGHRS and YFSETQ. V lost 0 bases and J 2 bases, leaving 13 bases between the germline ends. CDR3 length: 16 amino acids. The CDR3 spells CASSLAWGGTTDTQYF. The CDR3 DNA sequence: TGCGCCAGCAGCTTGGCGTGGGGCGGAACCACAGATACGCAGTATTTT.

This sequence joins TRBV2 and TRBJ2-4, with 10 bases identical to TRBD1. Germline-derived CDR1 and CDR2 are SNHLY and FYNNEI. Trimming cost V 5 bases and J 6 bases; bases outside gene matches: 4. This CDR3 has 14 amino acids. The CDR3 coding sequence is TGTGCCAGCAGTACCGGGACAGGGGTAAACATTCAGTACTTC. It is translated as CASSTGTGVNIQYF.

The gene calls are TRBV6-6 and TRBJ1-2; no definite D call. CDR1 is MNHNY, CDR2 SVGAGI, per germline (reference sequence). With 2 bases removed from V and 5 bases from J, the gap between germline ends came to 15 bases. The CDR3 is made up of 15 amino acids. CDR3 sequence reads: CASSYVTPEIYGYTF. As DNA, the CDR3 is TGTGCCAGCAGTTACGTCACTCCGGAGATTTATGGCTACACCTTC.

CDR3 region: CASSYQETQYF. CDR3 in DNA: TGTGCCAGCTCATACCAAGAGACCCAGTACTTC. The J gene is TRBJ2-5, the V gene TRBV18, with D uncertain. This CDR3 contains 11 residues. V was trimmed by 5 bases and J by 0 bases, leaving 1 base between them. In germline, CDR1 is KGHSH, CDR2 LQKENI.

This chain links TRBV7-3 with TRBJ2-3; no firm D call. V gave up 4 bases and J gave up 9 bases, with 8 bases separating them. The CDR3 contains 11 residues. Germline V CDR1 and CDR2: SGHTA, FQGTGA. The CDR3 DNA sequence: TGTGCCAGCAGCTCCCTGTGGACGCAGTATTTT. Amino acid sequence: CASSSLWTQYF.

This chain joins TRBV19 and TRBJ2-1; TRBD1 might be the D (6 bases). The germline gives CDR1 LNHDA, CDR2 SQIVND (reference sequence). The CDR3 totals 16 residues. V lost 4 bases and J 4 bases, leaving 17 bases between the germline ends. The CDR3 spells CASSSGQSQFYNEQFF. The CDR3 region has the DNA TGTGCCAGTAGTAGTGGACAGTCCCAATTTTACAATGAGCAGTTCTTC.

V is TRBV6-1 and J is TRBJ1-5; D gene ambiguous. From germline, CDR1 is MNHNS and CDR2 SASEGT. V was pared by 5 bases and J by 3 bases, with 8 bases between. The CDR3 runs to 13 residues. The chain's CDR3 is CASSFGPNQPQHF. The CDR3 DNA reads as TGTGCCAGCAGTTTCGGACCCAATCAGCCCCAGCATTTT.

Here the CDR3 reads CASSPWTGGSQPQHF. CDR3 nucleotide sequence: TGCGCCAGCAGCCCGTGGACGGGCGGTAGTCAGCCCCAGCATTTT. The rearrangement uses TRBV5-1 and TRBJ1-5; D remains ambiguous. CDR1 and CDR2 from the germline V gene are SGHRS and YFSETQ. CDR3 length equals 15 residues. With 4 bases removed from V and 6 bases from J, the gap between germline ends came to 17 bases.

V is TRBV5-1 and J is TRBJ2-7; 9 nucleotides align to TRBD1. Germline CDR1 SGHRS, CDR2 YFSETQ. This CDR3 comprises 13 residues. V shed 3 bases and J 6 bases; nucleotides not matched to a gene: 4. The CDR3 DNA sequence: TGCGCCAGCAGCTGGGACAGGGCCGGCGAGCAGTACTTC. It codes for CASSWDRAGEQYF.

V is TRBV7-3 and J is TRBJ2-3; unclear D gene. Between the trimmed V and J ends, which lost 1 base and 9 bases, there was a span of 11 bases. The CDR3 covers 13 residues. Germline V gives CDR1 SGHTA, CDR2 FQGTGA. CDR3 DNA: TGTGCCAGCAGCTTAATGGCTAGTAGGACGCAGTATTTT. This codes for CASSLMASRTQYF.

This rearrangement joins TRBV6-6 to TRBJ2-7; 8 bases agree with TRBD1. The CDR3 extends over 14 amino acids. Germline CDR1 and CDR2: MNHNY and SVGAGI (reference sequence). The trim removed 1 base at V and 7 bases at J, leaving 6 bases unmatched. The CDR3 DNA sequence: TGTGCCAGCAGTTACTTCGACAGGGGTGGAGAGCAGTACTTC. Its protein is CASSYFDRGGEQYF.

This clone appeared a few times. The CDR3 region is CASRRGANSPLHF. CDR3 sequence (DNA): TGTGCCAGCAGGAGAGGGGCCAATTCACCCCTCCACTTT. The gene calls are TRBV6-5 and TRBJ1-6, with D possibly TRBD1 on 5 matching bases. The CDR3 totals 13 residues. V was trimmed by 6 bases and J by 7 bases, leaving 10 bases between them. Germline loops: CDR1 MNHEY, CDR2 SVGAGI.

The chain employs TRBV7-9 and TRBJ2-3; TRBD2 matches 7 bases. Germline V gene data show CDR1 as SEHNR and CDR2 as FQNEAQ (reference sequence). The CDR3 sequence is 14 residues long. Unmatched junction bases numbered 4, after V lost 2 bases and J lost 5 bases. This chain's CDR3 is CASSLFAGEDTQYF. CDR3 nucleotide sequence: TGTGCCAGCAGCTTATTTGCGGGAGAAGATACGCAGTATTTT.

This sequence joins TRBV7-3 and TRBJ2-5; TRBD2 matches at 13 bases. CDR3 length: 15 amino acids. Losses at the gene ends were 5 bases for V and 4 bases for J; bases not matched to a gene: 4. Germline V gene lookup returns CDR1 SGHTA and CDR2 FQGTGA. Written as DNA, the CDR3 is TGTGCCAGCAGCCGACTAGCGGGGGGAGGAGAGACCCAGTACTTC. Its translation: CASSRLAGGGETQYF.